What follows is one T cell receptor beta chain and its context. Its recognized antigen is unknown. Within one base of it there is no much larger clone, and no base qualities were kept. The sample originates from a study of shared clonotypes between healthy human individuals (dated by TCRdb to 2019 to 2021). Context from the whole study: A couple of women and a few men aged 18 to 49 years were included in the cohort. For each donor, CD4 naive and CD4 memory were each given three plates, CD8 naive was given two plates, and CD8 memory was given one plate. To estimate repertoire size and how much clonotype sharing occurs between individuals, the study deeply sequenced the blood TCR repertoires of five healthy adults. Different laboratories and diverse techniques were used to prepare libraries and sequence TCR repertoires, to increase sequencing depth and limit assay-specific biases. Each donor's leukapheresis produced roughly between about 0.9 and 9.5 billion PBMCs.

CDR1 and CDR2 (SGHDT, YYEEEE) derive from the germline V gene. Unmatched junction bases come to 17, with V trimmed by 3 bases and J by 13 bases. Counted from cysteine to phenylalanine, this CDR3 has 15 amino acids. CDR3 DNA is the only sequence kept; it has 45 bases, read in frame from the first base. The donors were healthy, HIV-negative adults who had no recently reported acute infections or vaccinations. Every donor was a Caucasian adult residing in Nashville, Tennessee, USA. CD4+ T cells were enriched through magnetic negative selection, after which naive cells were positively selected on CD45RA and the remaining negative fraction served as the memory subset. Blood was collected by leukapheresis, and PBMCs were isolated by Ficoll-Histopaque density gradient centrifugation and then cryopreserved in liquid nitrogen vapor phase. Analytical flow cytometry was used to check the purity and quantity of each magnetically sorted T cell population. Genomic DNA was isolated from every sorted fraction and measured by UV absorbance on a Nanodrop 2000c.

What the research found in general, with its limitations: Pairwise subsampling led to the expectation that sequencing depth would affect the degree of clonotype sharing among donors. Naive subsets generally had larger estimated clonotype richness than memory subsets. Only blood was sampled, and tissue TCR repertoires likely differ from those in blood. Across four donors, roughly 5% of naive CD4, approximately 4% of naive CD8, around 2.1% of memory CD4, and approximately 0.42% of memory CD8 clonotypes were shared. The genetic and exposure-history diversity represented was limited by the small number of donors. Compared with non-shared clonotypes, the clonotypes found in all four sorted-subset donors had higher generation probabilities. Incomplete sequencing was indicated by rarefaction of sorted-subset datasets, despite the large sequencing depth.

Using the deep immunoSEQ assay, TCR CDR3 regions were amplified from genomic DNA by multiplex PCR. Extracted genomic DNA from each cell subset was distributed evenly across all wells of several immunoSEQ 96-well plates, and each plate was treated as a replicate. For sorted subsets, 150 to 250 ng genomic DNA, equal to tens of thousands of T cell genomes, was loaded into each replicate PCR. Purified libraries were quantified with a Qubit 3.0 fluorometer, sized on a Bioanalyzer 2100, and re-quantified with the KAPA Library Quantification kit. Every immunoSEQ 96-well plate was sequenced on a dedicated single-read 150-cycle Illumina NextSeq 550 flow cell. Turning to the authors' computational methods: Because the immunoSEQ output held only junctional sequences and lacked quality scores, the filtering could not match the filtering applied to full-length reads. Sequences were annotated with PyIR, a Python wrapper for IgBLAST v1.9, and V/J genes and CDR3 were assigned using IMGT germline references. Reads were filtered out if the reads had weak V/J assignments (E-value above 1e-6), no CDR3, stop codons, out-of-frame junctions, or ambiguous translated residues. A V3J clonotype was defined by an identical inferred V gene, J gene, and CDR3 amino acid sequence. Percentage overlap between repertoires was calculated by dividing the number of shared unique clonotypes by the size of the smaller repertoire. RTK rarefaction, the Chao1 estimator, and Recon v2.1 estimates of unobserved clonotypes were used to assess repertoire richness. Generation probabilities for all TCRbeta clonotypes obtained by the gDNA method from four donors were computed using OLGA. Imported from immuneACCESS, the table was reduced by TCRdb to in-frame sequences with V and J called. These copies leave out some clones; in studies compared against another copy, an unresolved V gene accounts for under half, and the cause of the remainder is not known. That table supplies the V and J calls and clone size; D and trimming were determined from the DNA. This sample has 1.6 million or so clones in its table, and about 98.5% of those were observed once. The ten largest account for under 0.45% of the sample.

The clonotype was recovered from a man under 40 in good health. The chain employs TRBV5-6 and TRBJ2-7, and 9 junctional nucleotides match TRBD1. The source material was naive CD4+ T cells sorted from blood. The cell subset or site label for this specimen denotes: CD45RA+ positively selected. The sequence in DNA is TGTGCCAGCAGCTCCCCGACACTACGGGACAGGGACGTTTACTTC. The translation is CASSSPTLRDRDVYF.